These 15 T cell receptor beta chains share one sample of origin, sequenced in a study of control samples from healthy donors and cancer patients. TCRdb's copy holds only in-frame clones and misses some; the assay was immunoSEQ multiplex PCR. The sample yields 13,000 or so clones, about 76% seen once. The specimen was formalin-fixed, paraffin-embedded tissue. These receptors originate from a male donor with melanoma.

This clone appeared once. The chain combines TRBV7-9 with TRBJ1-4, with unresolved D. CDR3 length: 14 residues. Per the germline V gene, CDR1 is SEHNR and CDR2 is FQNEAQ (reference sequence). Trimming stripped 3 bases from V and 12 bases from J, with 17 bases between. The CDR3, as DNA: TGTGCCAGCAGCTTGGGTCCCCCTCGGGAGGAACTGTTTTTT. This codes for CASSLGPPREELFF. Full variable domain (rest looked up from reference TRBV7-9 and TRBJ1-4): DTGVSQNPRHKITKRGQNVTFRCDPISEHNRLYWYRQTLGQGPEFLTYFQNEAQLEKSRLLSDRFSAERPKGSFSTLEIQRTEQGDSAMYLCASSLGPPREELFFGSGTQLSVL.

The chain is built from TRBV4-2 and TRBJ2-2; D uncertain. The germline V and J ends were trimmed by 0 bases and 8 bases, with 16 bases remaining between them. Germline values: CDR1 LGHNA, CDR2 YNFKEQ. The CDR3 contains 16 residues. The CDR3: CASSQDLGLRQGELFF. In DNA form, the CDR3 reads TGTGCCAGCAGCCAAGACCTTGGCCTCCGTCAAGGGGAGCTGTTTTTT.

This chain joins TRBV7-9 and TRBJ1-4, with 7 nucleotides matching TRBD1. This CDR3 comprises 18 residues. With 5 bases clipped from V and 8 bases from J, the junction kept 20 bases outside the gene matches. CDR1 and CDR2 from the germline V gene are SEHNR and FQNEAQ (reference sequence). CDR3 sequence: CASSDKTGVTPTLEKLFF. CDR3 bases: TGTGCCAGCAGCGATAAAACAGGGGTTACCCCCACTTTAGAAAAACTGTTTTTT.

The V call is TRBV11-2, the J call TRBJ2-5, with 9 nucleotides matching TRBD1. This CDR3 contains 16 residues. V was pared by 5 bases and J by 5 bases, with 12 bases of the junction left unmatched. Germline values: CDR1 SGHAT, CDR2 FQNNGV. CDR3 protein: CASSQGQGRGLETQYF. DNA for the CDR3: TGTGCCAGCAGCCAGGGACAGGGCCGAGGATTGGAGACCCAGTACTTC.

V usage is TRBV5-1 and J usage is TRBJ2-1; D gene uncertain. The CDR3 has 11 residues. Germline V lookup: CDR1 SGHRS, CDR2 YFSETQ. V was trimmed by 7 bases and J by 3 bases, leaving 5 bases between them. The CDR3 loop reads CASRDYNEQFF. The CDR3 DNA reads as TGCGCCAGCCGCGACTACAATGAGCAGTTCTTC.

This clone was seen only a few times. The V and J genes are TRBV7-6 and TRBJ2-7; D not resolved. Looked up from germline, CDR1 is SGHVS and CDR2 is FNYEAQ. The CDR3 has 15 amino acids. Trimming removed 1 base from V and 3 bases from J, with 13 bases in between. The CDR3 is CASSLEPSPVYEQYF. For the CDR3, the DNA is TGTGCCAGCAGCTTAGAACCGTCCCCCGTCTACGAGCAGTACTTC.

V and J are TRBV2 and TRBJ2-7; 7 bases map to TRBD1. Germline V CDR1 and CDR2: SNHLY, FYNNEI. The J segment lost 3 bases and the V segment lost 6 bases, leaving 5 bases of the junction unmatched. The CDR3 is 13 amino acids. CDR3 in amino acids: CASSVDRDYEQYF. In DNA form, the CDR3 reads TGTGCCAGCAGCGTCGACAGGGACTACGAGCAGTACTTC.

The rearrangement links TRBV11-1 to TRBJ2-1, with TRBD1 identical over 7 bases. The V and J ends lost 2 bases and 7 bases, in that order; junction bases with no gene match: 2. The CDR3 sequence is 13 residues long. The germline V gene encodes CDR1 SGHAT and CDR2 FQDESV (reference sequence). The CDR3 spells CASSLQGVNEQFF. The DNA of the CDR3 is TGTGCCAGCAGCTTACAGGGGGTGAATGAGCAGTTCTTC.

The genes are TRBV11-2 and TRBJ2-5; TRBD2 matches 11 bases. V was clipped by 5 bases and J by 5 bases; unmatched bases: 13. This CDR3 is 17 amino acids long. CDR1 and CDR2 from the germline V gene are SGHAT and FQNNGV. CDR3 in amino acids: CASSPGVSGGARETQYF. The DNA for the CDR3 is TGTGCCAGCAGCCCAGGGGTTAGCGGGGGGGCCCGGGAGACCCAGTACTTC.

The chain employs TRBV7-3 and TRBJ1-6; no definite D call. The CDR3 is 13 amino acids. V shed 1 base and J shed 9 bases, with 7 bases lying between them. CDR1 SGHTA and CDR2 FQGTGA come from the germline V gene. The CDR3 nucleotides read TGTGCCAGCAGCTTAAAGCCCGGTTCACCCCTCCACTTT. Translated: CASSLKPGSPLHF.

By share of the sample, this clone is large (0.1 to 1%). The gene calls are TRBV11-2 and TRBJ2-1; D gene uncertain. The CDR3 loop spans 15 amino acids. Germline CDR1 is SGHAT and CDR2 is FQNNGV. V was trimmed by 5 bases and J by 0 bases, leaving 11 bases between them. The CDR3 DNA follows: TGTGCCAGCAGCCCCACCTTCTCCTCCTACAATGAGCAGTTCTTC. It yields the protein CASSPTFSSYNEQFF.

The rearrangement joins TRBV12-3 or TRBV12-4 to TRBJ2-7; unclear D gene. This CDR3 spans 13 amino acids. The V gene lost 3 bases and the J gene lost 2 bases, with 8 bases spanning the gap. In nucleotides, the CDR3 is TGTGCCAGCAGTTTGCAGGACGCCTACGAGCAGTACTTC. It translates to CASSLQDAYEQYF.

This rearrangement joins TRBV5-1 to TRBJ1-1; 9 nucleotides match TRBD1. V was pared by 3 bases and J by 3 bases, with 6 bases of the junction left unmatched. The CDR3 is made up of 15 amino acids. Germline V gives CDR1 SGHRS, CDR2 YFSETQ. CDR3 bases: TGCGCCAGCAGCTGGGGACAGGGAAAGGACACTGAAGCTTTCTTT. Protein product: CASSWGQGKDTEAFF. The variable domain in full, with the rest retrieved from reference TRBV5-1 and TRBJ1-1, is KAGVTQTPRYLIKTRGQQVTLSCSPISGHRSVSWYQQTPGQGLQFLFEYFSETQRNKGNFPGRFSGRQFSNSRSEMNVSTLELGDSALYLCASSWGQGKDTEAFFGQGTRLTVV.

J is TRBJ2-7 and V is TRBV29-1; no clear D. V lost 5 bases, J lost 3 bases, and 14 bases lay in between. Germline loops: CDR1 SQVTM, CDR2 ANQGSEA. There are 13 residues in the CDR3. CDR3 sequence (DNA): TGCAGCGTTCTCAAGGGCCGGAGCTACGAGCAGTACTTC. This sequence encodes CSVLKGRSYEQYF.

The rearrangement uses TRBV7-6 and TRBJ2-5, with D possibly TRBD2 on 7 matching bases. Germline V gene data show CDR1 as SGHVS and CDR2 as FNYEAQ. The CDR3 runs to 15 residues. V shed 1 base and J shed 4 bases, with 13 bases lying between them. In DNA form, the CDR3 reads TGTGCCAGCAGCTTAGTAGGGGGGGACGGAGAGACCCAGTACTTC. Translating gives CASSLVGGDGETQYF. The full variable domain, completed using reference TRBV7-6 and TRBJ2-5, is GAGVSQSPRYKVTKRGQDVALRCDPISGHVSLYWYRQALGQGPEFLTYFNYEAQQDKSGLPNDRFSAERPEGSISTLTIQRTEQRDSAMYRCASSLVGGDGETQYFGPGTRLLVL.